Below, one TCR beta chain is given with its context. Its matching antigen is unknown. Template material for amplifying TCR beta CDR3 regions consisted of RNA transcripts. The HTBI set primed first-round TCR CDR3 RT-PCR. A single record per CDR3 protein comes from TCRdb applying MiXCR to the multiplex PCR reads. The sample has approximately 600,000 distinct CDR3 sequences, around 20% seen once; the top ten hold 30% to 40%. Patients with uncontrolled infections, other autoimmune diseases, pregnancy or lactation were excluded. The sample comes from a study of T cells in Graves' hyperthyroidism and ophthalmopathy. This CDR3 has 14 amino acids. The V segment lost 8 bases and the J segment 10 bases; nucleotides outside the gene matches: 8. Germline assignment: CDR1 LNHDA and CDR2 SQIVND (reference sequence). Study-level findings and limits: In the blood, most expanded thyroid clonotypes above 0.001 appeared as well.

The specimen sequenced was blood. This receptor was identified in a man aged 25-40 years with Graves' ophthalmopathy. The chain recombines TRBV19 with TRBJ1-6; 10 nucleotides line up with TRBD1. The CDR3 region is CASAGWTGGSPLHF. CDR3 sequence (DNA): TGTGCCAGTGCGGGGTGGACAGGGGGATCACCCCTCCACTTT.